One T cell receptor beta chain is described in this entry. Authors' data handling: Reference gene primer amplification in the assay estimated nucleated cell counts. Profiled with immunoSEQ multiplex PCR; TCRdb holds only in-frame clones, not every one. That table furnishes V, J and clone size, whereas the DNA furnished D and trimming. The repertoire holds around 150,000 clones, with 87% as singletons. V was pared by 3 bases and J by 4 bases, with 16 bases between. The CDR3 consists of 15 residues. CDR1 is GTSNPN and CDR2 is SVGIG in the germline V gene (reference sequence). This sample stems from a study of blood T cell repertoires in COVID-19.

The sequencing input was peripheral blood. The V call is TRBV30, the J call TRBJ2-1; D may be TRBD2 (5 bases). This sequence originates from a man aged 45 to 65 with active COVID-19. The CDR3 protein is CAWSPGNLGYNEQFF. The CDR3 DNA reads as TGTGCCTGGAGCCCCGGGAATCTGGGGTACAATGAGCAGTTCTTC.